These 14 T cell receptor beta chains came from one sample sequenced in a study of T cell changes during pregnancy in multiple sclerosis. Clones were read by immunoSEQ multiplex PCR, and TCRdb kept only the in-frame ones, dropping some. The sample lists approximately 40,000 clones, 88% occurring once. This specimen was CD4+ T cells from peripheral blood mononuclear cells, taken in the second trimester of pregnancy. All receptors come from a female donor with multiple sclerosis, enrolled in a pregnancy study.

This chain links TRBV5-1 with TRBJ2-1; 9 bases are shared with TRBD1. Germline CDR1 reads SGHRS; CDR2 reads YFSETQ. The CDR3 runs 15 residues. The J segment lost 3 bases and the V segment lost 4 bases, leaving 5 bases of the junction unmatched. CDR3 residues: CASSLPGQGYNEQFF. The CDR3, as DNA: TGCGCCAGCAGCCTCCCGGGACAGGGCTACAATGAGCAGTTCTTC.

V gene TRBV28 combines with J gene TRBJ2-5; D unresolved. Trimming stripped 3 bases from V and 5 bases from J, with 13 bases between. The CDR3 runs to 14 residues. CDR1 is MDHEN, CDR2 SYDVKM, per germline. The CDR3 DNA reads TGTGCCAGCAGTTTTTCGGGTGTCTCGGAGACCCAGTACTTC. Translating gives CASSFSGVSETQYF. Full variable domain (remainder filled in from reference TRBV28 and TRBJ2-5): DVKVTQSSRYLVKRTGEKVFLECVQDMDHENMFWYRQDPGLGLRLIYFSYDVKMKEKGDIPEGYSVSREKKERFSLILESASTNQTSMYLCASSFSGVSETQYFGPGTRLLVL.

The rearrangement links TRBV13 to TRBJ1-2; a weak D match, TRBD1 (6 bases). The CDR3 extends over 15 amino acids. The V gene lost 1 base and the J gene lost 3 bases, with 12 bases spanning the gap. Germline CDR1 and CDR2: PRHDT and FYEKMQ (reference sequence). The CDR3 here is CASSLVDYRDYGYTF. In nucleotides, the CDR3 is TGTGCCAGCAGCTTAGTCGATTACAGGGACTATGGCTACACCTTC.

The genes are TRBV5-4 and TRBJ1-1, with 7 bases matching TRBD1. CDR1 SGHNT and CDR2 YYREEE come from the germline V gene (reference sequence). The J segment lost 1 base and the V segment lost 4 bases, leaving 13 bases of the junction unmatched. The CDR3 consists of 17 residues. CDR3 nucleotides: TGTGCCAGCAGCCCGGGACAGATTGGGACACGGAACACTGAAGCTTTCTTT. Protein sequence: CASSPGQIGTRNTEAFF.

This clone appeared a single time. The chain combines TRBV10-3 with TRBJ1-2; 9 bases are shared with TRBD1. Germline values: CDR1 ENHRY, CDR2 SYGVKD. Unmatched junction bases numbered 6, after V lost 0 bases and J lost 4 bases. There are 16 residues in the CDR3. CDR3 residues: CAISESTGQGGYGYTF. Written as DNA, the CDR3 is TGTGCCATCAGTGAGTCTACGGGACAGGGTGGCTATGGCTACACCTTC.

This chain joins TRBV27 and TRBJ2-1, with 8 bases fitting TRBD2. V was clipped by 6 bases and J by 10 bases; unmatched bases: 8. Germline V gene data show CDR1 as MNHEY and CDR2 as SMNVEV (reference sequence). The CDR3 extends over 13 amino acids. The CDR3 sequence is CASRGSGSGEQFF. In DNA, the CDR3 is TGTGCCAGCAGGGGAAGCGGGAGCGGGGAGCAGTTCTTC.

A word on this clone: The junction differs from germline at one of its ends, possibly a read error. The chain has TRBV7-7 and TRBJ2-7; D is unresolved. Germline CDR1 is SSHAT and CDR2 is FNYEAQ (reference sequence). CDR3 size: 13 residues. The CDR3 DNA reads TGTGCTAGCAGCTTAGATCTTAGTAACGAGCAGTACTTC. Translated: CASSLDLSNEQYF.

The gene calls are TRBV15 and TRBJ1-1, with a possible D match to TRBD1 (5 bases). Looked up from germline, CDR1 is LNHNV and CDR2 is YYDKDF (reference sequence). The CDR3 has 17 residues. V gave up 1 base and J gave up 0 bases, with 15 bases separating them. In DNA form, the CDR3 reads TGTGCCACCAGCAGAGTGCGGGACCGAGGACTGAACACTGAAGCTTTCTTT. It is translated as CATSRVRDRGLNTEAFF.

This chain joins TRBV29-1 and TRBJ1-3; the match to TRBD1 covers 7 bases. CDR3 length: 13 residues. The V and J ends lost 6 bases and 4 bases, in that order; junction bases with no gene match: 6. The germline V gene has CDR1 SQVTM and CDR2 ANQGSEA. The CDR3 DNA reads as TGCAGCGTGTCTACAGGGGCCGGAAACACCATATATTTT. Its protein product is CSVSTGAGNTIYF.

The chain is built from TRBV10-3 and TRBJ1-2; no clear D. The CDR3 is 14 amino acids. CDR1 is ENHRY, CDR2 SYGVKD, per germline. Trimming removed 8 bases from V and 8 bases from J, with 21 bases in between. The DNA of the CDR3 is TGTGCCATCGGTTCTCCTGAGGCCGTGCTGGGCTACACCTTC. Its protein product is CAIGSPEAVLGYTF.

Here the CDR3 DNA reads TGCGCCAGCACCGAGGGGGGGGTTAGGGCCAAAAACATTCAGTACTTC. It yields the protein CASTEGGVRAKNIQYF. The chain employs TRBV5-1 and TRBJ2-4; the D gene is possibly TRBD2 (7 bases). Germline values: CDR1 SGHRS, CDR2 YFSETQ. V was cut by 6 bases and J by 1 base, with 17 bases left in between. The CDR3 contains 16 residues.

V is TRBV11-3 and J is TRBJ2-5, with D uncertain. This CDR3 has 13 residues. Deletions cut 0 bases from V and 3 bases from J, with 5 bases between. Germline V CDR1 and CDR2: SGHNT, YENEEA. The CDR3 sequence is CASSLDSEETQYF. As DNA, the CDR3 is TGTGCCAGCAGCTTAGACTCGGAAGAGACCCAGTACTTC.

This chain connects TRBV5-1 to TRBJ2-7; 7 bases are shared with TRBD2. The germline V gene encodes CDR1 SGHRS and CDR2 YFSETQ. This CDR3 is 16 amino acids long. The J segment lost 0 bases and the V segment lost 0 bases, leaving 6 bases of the junction unmatched. CDR3 sequence reads: CASSLVGGGHSYEQYF. In DNA form, the CDR3 reads TGCGCCAGCAGCTTGGTCGGGGGAGGGCACTCCTACGAGCAGTACTTC.

This chain links TRBV19 with TRBJ2-4, with D possibly matching TRBD2 (6 bases). The length of the CDR3 is 16 residues. Deletions cut 3 bases from V and 0 bases from J, with 12 bases between. Per germline, CDR1 LNHDA and CDR2 SQIVND (reference sequence). DNA of the CDR3: TGTGCCAGTAGTATTGGGACTCAGATAGCCAAAAACATTCAGTACTTC. This encodes CASSIGTQIAKNIQYF.